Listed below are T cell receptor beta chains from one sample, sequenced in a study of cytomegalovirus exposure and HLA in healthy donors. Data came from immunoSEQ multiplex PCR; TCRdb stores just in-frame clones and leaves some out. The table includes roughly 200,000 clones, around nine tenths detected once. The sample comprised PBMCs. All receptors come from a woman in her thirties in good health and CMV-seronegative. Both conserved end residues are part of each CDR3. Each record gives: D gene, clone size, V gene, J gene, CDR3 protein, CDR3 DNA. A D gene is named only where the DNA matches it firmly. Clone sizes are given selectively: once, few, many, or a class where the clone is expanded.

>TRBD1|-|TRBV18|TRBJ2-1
CASSGTGAGRNEQFF
TGTGCCAGCTCCGGGACAGGGGCCGGTCGTAATGAGCAGTTCTTC
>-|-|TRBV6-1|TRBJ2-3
CASNPGGSLGNTQYF
TGTGCCAGCAACCCAGGGGGGTCCCTAGGAAATACGCAGTATTTT
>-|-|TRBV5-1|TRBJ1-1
CASSLSAVNTEAFF
TGCGCCAGCAGCTTGTCGGCGGTCAACACTGAAGCTTTCTTT
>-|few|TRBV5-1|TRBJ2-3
CASSLLNTQYF
TGCGCCAGCAGCTTGTTAAATACGCAGTATTTT
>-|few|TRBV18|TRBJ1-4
CASSQRTAGANEKLFF
TGTGCCAGCTCCCAAAGGACCGCCGGGGCTAATGAAAAACTGTTTTTT
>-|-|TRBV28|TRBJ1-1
CASSFPGGTEAFF
TGTGCCAGCAGTTTTCCGGGAGGCACTGAAGCTTTCTTT
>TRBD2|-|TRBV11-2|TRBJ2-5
CASSAIAGGSGEYF
TGTGCCAGCAGCGCCATAGCGGGAGGGTCAGGCGAGTACTTC
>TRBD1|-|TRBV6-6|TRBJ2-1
CASWTGYYNEQFF
TGTGCCAGCTGGACAGGCTACTACAATGAGCAGTTCTTC
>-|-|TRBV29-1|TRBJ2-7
CSALLNYEQYF
TGCAGCGCCTTACTAAACTACGAGCAGTACTTC
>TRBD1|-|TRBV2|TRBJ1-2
CASSGTEVDGYTF
TGTGCCAGCAGCGGGACAGAGGTTGATGGCTACACCTTC
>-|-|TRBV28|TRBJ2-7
CASSFGGVEQYF
TGTGCCAGCAGTTTCGGGGGTGTGGAGCAGTACTTC
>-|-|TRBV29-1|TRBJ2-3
CSSPLRGGDTQYF
TGCAGCTCCCCTTTGCGGGGCGGGGATACGCAGTATTTT
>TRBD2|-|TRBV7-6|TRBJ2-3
CASSTSGGLAGRTDTQYF
TGTGCCAGCAGCACCTCGGGGGGACTAGCGGGACGCACAGATACGCAGTATTTT
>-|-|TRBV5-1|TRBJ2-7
CASSLDGITYEQYF
TGCGCCAGCAGCTTAGATGGCATCACCTACGAGCAGTACTTC
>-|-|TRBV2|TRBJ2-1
CASITNRGGTIGEQFF
TGTGCCAGCATCACCAATAGGGGGGGAACTATAGGGGAGCAGTTCTTC
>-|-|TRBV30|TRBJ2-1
CAWSRTLGSYNEQFF
TGTGCCTGGAGCCGGACTCTGGGGTCCTACAATGAGCAGTTCTTC
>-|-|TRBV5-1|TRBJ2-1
CASSLEGGSYNEQFF
TGCGCCAGCAGCTTGGAGGGAGGCTCATACAATGAGCAGTTCTTC
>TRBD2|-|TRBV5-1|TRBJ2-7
CASSLGLAGAPHEQYF
TGCGCCAGCAGCTTGGGGCTAGCGGGAGCCCCCCACGAGCAGTACTTC
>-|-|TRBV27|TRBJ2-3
CASKSRGGADTQYF
TGTGCCAGCAAATCCAGGGGTGGCGCAGATACGCAGTATTTT
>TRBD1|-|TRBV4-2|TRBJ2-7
CASSQTGLGSYEQYF
TGTGCCAGCAGCCAGACAGGGCTCGGCTCCTACGAGCAGTACTTC
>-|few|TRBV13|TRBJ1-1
CASSSTLNTEAFF
TGTGCCAGCAGCTCGACTCTGAACACTGAAGCTTTCTTT
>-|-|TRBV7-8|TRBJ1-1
CASSPNPVMNTEAFF
TGTGCCAGCAGCCCTAACCCCGTCATGAACACTGAAGCTTTCTTT
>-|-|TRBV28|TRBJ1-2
CASSLFSSYTF
TGTGCCAGCAGTTTATTTAGCAGCTACACCTTC
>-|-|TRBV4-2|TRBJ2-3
CASSQAPARGVPDTQYF
TGTGCCAGCAGCCAAGCCCCCGCGCGGGGCGTGCCAGATACGCAGTATTTT
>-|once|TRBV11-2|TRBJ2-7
CASSPINRVRTEPSYEQYF
TGTGCCAGCAGCCCAATCAACCGGGTCAGAACCGAACCTTCGTACGAGCAGTACTTC
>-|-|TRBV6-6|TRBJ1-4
CASPRRGGRGEKLFF
TGTGCCAGCCCTCGGAGGGGCGGACGGGGTGAAAAACTGTTTTTT
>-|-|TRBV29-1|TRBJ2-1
CSVLSLSYNEQFF
TGCAGCGTGTTGAGCCTCTCCTACAATGAGCAGTTCTTC
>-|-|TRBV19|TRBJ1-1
CASSVTRGDTEAFF
TGTGCCAGTAGTGTCACCCGGGGTGACACTGAAGCTTTCTTT
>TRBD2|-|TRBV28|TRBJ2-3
CASSLPAGGIDTQYF
TGTGCCAGCAGTTTACCAGCGGGAGGGATAGATACGCAGTATTTT
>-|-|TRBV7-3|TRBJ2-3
CASSLIRADTQYF
TGTGCCAGCAGCCTAATTCGGGCAGATACGCAGTATTTT
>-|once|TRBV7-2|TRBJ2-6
CAIDSSGANVLTF
TGTGCCATCGACAGCTCTGGGGCCAACGTCCTGACTTTC